Listed below are T cell receptor beta chains from one sample, sequenced in a study of response to subunit inactivated influenza vaccine. TCRdb fed the RT-PCR reads into MiXCR, producing one record per CDR3 protein. The data show about 620,000 distinct CDR3 sequences, approximately 10% seen once. This sample also appeared in a second study, on T cells expressing NK-cell markers.

The starting material was PBMCs from blood, obtained on the day of vaccination. The receptor set was obtained from a man aged 45-65 years who received an inactivated influenza vaccine. The CDR3 runs from the conserved cysteine through the conserved F or W. The D gene is left open where the match is weak. Only some rows state a clone size, as once, few, many or a class for expanded clones.

abundance: -
v_gene: TRBV19
d_gene: -
len: 12
j_gene: TRBJ2-3
CDR3aa: CASSMFTDTQYF
CDR3nt: TGTGCCAGTAGTATGTTCACAGATACGCAGTATTTT

abundance: -
v_gene: TRBV6-5
d_gene: -
len: 14
j_gene: TRBJ1-1
CDR3aa: CASSYGQENVEAFF
CDR3nt: TGTGCCAGCAGTTACGGGCAGGAGAACGTTGAAGCTTTCTTT

abundance: many
v_gene: TRBV7-2
d_gene: -
len: 16
j_gene: TRBJ1-3
CDR3aa: CASSLVFRGRGNTIYF
CDR3nt: TGTGCCAGCAGCTTAGTTTTTCGGGGTCGTGGAAACACCATATATTTT

abundance: many
v_gene: TRBV7-9
d_gene: -
len: 15
j_gene: TRBJ1-4
CDR3aa: CASSLVGRGDEKLFF
CDR3nt: TGTGCCAGCAGCTTAGTGGGGCGAGGAGATGAAAAACTGTTTTTT

abundance: few
v_gene: TRBV5-1
d_gene: -
len: 14
j_gene: TRBJ2-3
CDR3aa: CASSLAGSGRAQYF
CDR3nt: TGCGCCAGCAGCTTGGCGGGGTCGGGTAGGGCGCAGTATTTT

abundance: -
v_gene: TRBV12-3/TRBV12-4
d_gene: TRBD2
len: 14
j_gene: TRBJ2-1
CDR3aa: CASSPSSGIGEQFF
CDR3nt: TGTGCCAGCAGTCCCTCTAGCGGGATCGGTGAGCAGTTCTTC

abundance: many
v_gene: TRBV12-3/TRBV12-4
d_gene: -
len: 15
j_gene: TRBJ2-2
CDR3aa: CASSFLGGNTGELFF
CDR3nt: TGTGCCAGCAGTTTTCTGGGAGGGAACACCGGGGAGCTGTTTTTT

abundance: few
v_gene: TRBV28
d_gene: -
len: 17
j_gene: TRBJ2-1
CDR3aa: CASSPLMSGGAYNEQFF
CDR3nt: TGTGCCAGCAGTCCTCTTATGTCCGGGGGAGCCTACAATGAGCAGTTCTTC

abundance: few
v_gene: TRBV12-3/TRBV12-4
d_gene: TRBD2
len: 16
j_gene: TRBJ2-2
CDR3aa: CASSSRLAGVHGELFF
CDR3nt: TGTGCCAGCAGCTCTAGACTAGCGGGAGTCCACGGGGAGCTGTTTTTT

abundance: -
v_gene: TRBV21-1
d_gene: -
len: 15
j_gene: TRBJ1-1
CDR3aa: CASRINGSHDTEAFF
CDR3nt: TGTGCCAGCAGAATTAATGGAAGTCATGACACTGAAGCTTTCTTT

abundance: -
v_gene: TRBV12-3/TRBV12-4
d_gene: TRBD1
len: 15
j_gene: TRBJ2-5
CDR3aa: CASSSGSGGRETQYF
CDR3nt: TGTGCCAGCAGTTCCGGTTCAGGGGGCCGGGAGACCCAGTACTTC

abundance: -
v_gene: TRBV5-1
d_gene: TRBD2
len: 15
j_gene: TRBJ2-7
CDR3aa: CASSLVAGGPGEQYF
CDR3nt: TGCGCCAGCAGCTTGGTGGCGGGAGGGCCGGGCGAGCAGTACTTC

abundance: few
v_gene: TRBV12-3/TRBV12-4
d_gene: -
len: 15
j_gene: TRBJ2-5
CDR3aa: CASRPPMGGWETQYF
CDR3nt: TGTGCCAGCAGGCCCCCGATGGGAGGCTGGGAGACCCAGTACTTC

abundance: few
v_gene: TRBV7-2
d_gene: TRBD2
len: 17
j_gene: TRBJ2-7
CDR3aa: CASSQILSGVGGNEQYF
CDR3nt: TGTGCCAGCAGCCAGATCCTTAGCGGGGTCGGCGGGAACGAGCAGTACTTC

abundance: few
v_gene: TRBV5-1
d_gene: TRBD2
len: 15
j_gene: TRBJ2-1
CDR3aa: CASSYSLAGSNEQFF
CDR3nt: TGCGCCAGCAGCTACTCCTTAGCGGGGAGTAATGAGCAGTTCTTC

abundance: -
v_gene: TRBV20-1
d_gene: TRBD2
len: 15
j_gene: TRBJ2-1
CDR3aa: CSARDRLAGGNEQFF
CDR3nt: TGCAGTGCTAGAGATAGGCTAGCGGGGGGAAATGAGCAGTTCTTC

abundance: few
v_gene: TRBV14
d_gene: TRBD1
len: 16
j_gene: TRBJ2-5
CDR3aa: CASSQGPGTDQETQYF
CDR3nt: TGTGCCAGCAGCCAAGGCCCTGGGACAGACCAAGAGACCCAGTACTTC

abundance: -
v_gene: TRBV20-1
d_gene: -
len: 15
j_gene: TRBJ2-1
CDR3aa: CSARSVMRSYNEQFF
CDR3nt: TGCAGTGCTAGGTCGGTCATGCGCTCCTACAATGAGCAGTTCTTC

abundance: many
v_gene: TRBV20-1
d_gene: TRBD2
len: 14
j_gene: TRBJ2-1
CDR3aa: CSASGTSGSNEQFF
CDR3nt: TGCAGTGCTAGCGGGACTAGCGGGAGTAATGAGCAGTTCTTC